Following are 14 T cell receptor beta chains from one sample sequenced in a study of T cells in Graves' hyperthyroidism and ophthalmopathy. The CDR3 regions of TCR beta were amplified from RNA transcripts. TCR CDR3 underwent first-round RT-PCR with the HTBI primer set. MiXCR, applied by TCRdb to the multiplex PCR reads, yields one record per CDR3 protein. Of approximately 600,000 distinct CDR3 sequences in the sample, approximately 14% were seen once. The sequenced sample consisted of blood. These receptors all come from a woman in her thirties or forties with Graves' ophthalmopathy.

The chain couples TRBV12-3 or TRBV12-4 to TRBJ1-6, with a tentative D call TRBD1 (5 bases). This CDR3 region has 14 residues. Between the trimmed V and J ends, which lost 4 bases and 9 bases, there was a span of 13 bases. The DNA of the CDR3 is TGTGCCAGCAGTTCTGGGACGGTGGGTTCACCCCTCCACTTT. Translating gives CASSSGTVGSPLHF.

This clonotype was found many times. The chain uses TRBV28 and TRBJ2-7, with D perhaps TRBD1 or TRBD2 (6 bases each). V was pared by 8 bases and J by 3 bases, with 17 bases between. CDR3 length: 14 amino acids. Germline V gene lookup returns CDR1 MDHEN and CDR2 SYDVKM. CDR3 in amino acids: CASSRGATVYEQYF. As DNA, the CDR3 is TGTGCCAGCTCGAGGGGGGCAACAGTCTACGAGCAGTACTTC.

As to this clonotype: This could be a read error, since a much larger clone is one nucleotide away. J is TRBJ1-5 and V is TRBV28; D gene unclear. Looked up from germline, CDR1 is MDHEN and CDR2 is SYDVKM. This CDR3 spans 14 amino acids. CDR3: CASSFMPGNRPQHF. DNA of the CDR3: TGTGCCAGCAGTTTTATGCCAGGCAATCGGCCCCAGCATTTT.

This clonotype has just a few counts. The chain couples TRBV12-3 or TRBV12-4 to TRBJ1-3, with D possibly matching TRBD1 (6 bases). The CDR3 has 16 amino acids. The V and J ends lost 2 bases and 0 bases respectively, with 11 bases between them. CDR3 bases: TGTGCCAGCAGTTTAAGGGGGGGTCCCTCTGGAAACACCATATATTTT. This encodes CASSLRGGPSGNTIYF.

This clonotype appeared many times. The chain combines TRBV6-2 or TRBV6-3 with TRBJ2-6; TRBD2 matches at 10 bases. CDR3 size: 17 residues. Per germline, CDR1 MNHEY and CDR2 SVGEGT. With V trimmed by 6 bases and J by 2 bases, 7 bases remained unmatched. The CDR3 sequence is CASRGLAEVPGANVLTF. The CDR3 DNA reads TGTGCCAGCAGAGGACTAGCGGAGGTACCTGGGGCCAACGTCCTGACTTTC.

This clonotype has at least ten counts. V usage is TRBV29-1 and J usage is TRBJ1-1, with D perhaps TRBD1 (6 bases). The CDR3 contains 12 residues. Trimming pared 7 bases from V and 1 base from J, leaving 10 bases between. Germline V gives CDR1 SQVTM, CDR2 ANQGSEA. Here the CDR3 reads CSAAQGNTEAFF. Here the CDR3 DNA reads TGCAGCGCCGCACAGGGGAACACTGAAGCTTTCTTT.

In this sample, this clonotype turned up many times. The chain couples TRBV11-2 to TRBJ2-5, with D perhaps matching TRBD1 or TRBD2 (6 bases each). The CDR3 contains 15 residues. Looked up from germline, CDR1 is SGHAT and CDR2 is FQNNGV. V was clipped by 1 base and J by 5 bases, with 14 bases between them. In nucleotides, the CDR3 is TGTGCCAGCAGCTTAGTTGGGGGGCCAGGCGAGACCCAGTACTTC. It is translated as CASSLVGGPGETQYF.

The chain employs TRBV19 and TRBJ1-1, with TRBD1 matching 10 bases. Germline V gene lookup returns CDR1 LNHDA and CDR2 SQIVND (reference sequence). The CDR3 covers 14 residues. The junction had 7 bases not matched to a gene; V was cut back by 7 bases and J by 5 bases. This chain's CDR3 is CASKDRGIGTEAFF. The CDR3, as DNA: TGTGCCAGTAAGGACAGGGGGATCGGGACTGAAGCTTTCTTT. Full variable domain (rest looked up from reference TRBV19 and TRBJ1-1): DGGITQSPKYLFRKEGQNVTLSCEQNLNHDAMYWYRQDPGQGLRLIYYSQIVNDFQKGDIAEGYSVSREKKESFPLTVTSAQKNPTAFYLCASKDRGIGTEAFFGQGTRLTVV.

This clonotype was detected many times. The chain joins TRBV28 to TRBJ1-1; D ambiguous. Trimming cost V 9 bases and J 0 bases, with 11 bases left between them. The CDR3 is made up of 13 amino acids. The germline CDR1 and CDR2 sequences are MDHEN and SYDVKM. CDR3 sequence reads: CASARRLNTEAFF. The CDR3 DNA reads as TGTGCCAGTGCCCGGCGGCTGAACACTGAAGCTTTCTTT.

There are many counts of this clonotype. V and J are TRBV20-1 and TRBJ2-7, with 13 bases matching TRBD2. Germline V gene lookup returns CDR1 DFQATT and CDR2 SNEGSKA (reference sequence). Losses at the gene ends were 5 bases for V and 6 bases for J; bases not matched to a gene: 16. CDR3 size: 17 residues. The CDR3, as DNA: TGCAGTGCTTTGGGACTAGCGGGGATAAGGCACGGGGTCGAGCAGTACTTC. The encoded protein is CSALGLAGIRHGVEQYF.

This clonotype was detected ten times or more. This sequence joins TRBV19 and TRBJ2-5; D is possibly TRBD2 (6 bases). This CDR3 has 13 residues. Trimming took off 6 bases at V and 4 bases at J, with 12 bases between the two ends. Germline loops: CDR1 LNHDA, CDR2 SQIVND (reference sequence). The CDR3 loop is CASSGSRGETQYF. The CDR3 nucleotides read TGTGCCAGTAGCGGGAGTAGGGGAGAGACCCAGTACTTC.

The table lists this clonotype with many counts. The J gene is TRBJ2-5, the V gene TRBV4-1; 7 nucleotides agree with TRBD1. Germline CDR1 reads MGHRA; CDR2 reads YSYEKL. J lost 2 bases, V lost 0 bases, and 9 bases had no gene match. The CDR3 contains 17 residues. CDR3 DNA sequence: TGCGCCAGCAGCCAAGACCAATGGACAGGACAACAAGAGACCCAGTACTTC. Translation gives CASSQDQWTGQQETQYF.

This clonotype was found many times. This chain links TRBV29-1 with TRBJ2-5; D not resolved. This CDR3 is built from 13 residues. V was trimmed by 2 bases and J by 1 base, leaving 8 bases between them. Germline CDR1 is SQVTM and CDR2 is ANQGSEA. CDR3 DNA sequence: TGCAGCGTTGAATGGGCAGCCCAAGAGACCCAGTACTTC. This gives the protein CSVEWAAQETQYF.

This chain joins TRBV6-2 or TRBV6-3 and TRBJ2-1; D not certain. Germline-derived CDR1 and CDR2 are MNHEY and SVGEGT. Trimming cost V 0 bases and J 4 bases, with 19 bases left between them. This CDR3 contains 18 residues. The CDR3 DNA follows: TGTGCCAGCAGTTACTCGAAGGACGACTTACACCCTTACAATGAGCAGTTCTTC. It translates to CASSYSKDDLHPYNEQFF.